This T cell receptor (beta chain) was identified in a study of PD-1 blockade in mismatch repair-deficient tumors (dated by TCRdb to about 2017). Describing the broader study: Between late 2013 and 2016, the trial enrolled about 93 consecutive patients with approximately 13 mismatch repair-deficient cancer types, every one of whom had been previously treated and was progressing. Tumor-associated T cell clones in the peripheral blood of patients responding to PD-1 blockade were tracked using deep sequencing of TCR CDR3 regions. Results the study describes overall, beyond this receptor: After pembrolizumab, tumor-resident clones, which were often undetectable in blood before treatment, expanded rapidly and then contracted, generally ahead of radiologic responses.

Libraries were prepared through the immunoSEQ multiplex PCR assay. TCRdb took this table from immuneACCESS and kept in-frame rearrangements with V and J called. Such tables lack part of the clones; where checked against another copy, unresolved V genes explain under half of the gap, and the rest is unexplained. The sample table contains tens of thousands of clones; only one count was recorded for around 80% of them. In total, the top ten clones hold 2.5% to 4% of the sample. Mismatch repair deficiency was established in every enrolled patient by polymerase chain reaction or immunohistochemistry. TCR sequencing was carried out for three patients who responded to pembrolizumab therapy. Pembrolizumab PD-1 blockade was prospectively tested in advanced mismatch repair-deficient cancers, regardless of tissue of origin, in the phase II trial. Peripheral blood T cell samples were gathered serially, both before PD-1 blockade started and at multiple time points afterward. Blood sampling times were expressed in weeks after the first pembrolizumab dose.

In this sample, this clone turned up a few times. Which antigen it targets is not known. Per-nucleotide qualities are absent, and no much larger clonotype sits a single base away. The sample in question was peripheral blood, obtained 4 weeks after starting pembrolizumab. This TCR was sampled from an adult with mismatch repair-deficient cancer.

DNA sequence: TGTGCCAGCAGCTTAACGGACAAACATTATGGCTACACCTTC. It is translated as CASSLTDKHYGYTF. The V and J segments used are TRBV7-3 and TRBJ1-2; TRBD1 is a possible D gene, resting on 5 matching bases. Measured from the cysteine to the phenylalanine, the CDR3 is 14 residues long. CDR3 DNA only is kept here, 42 bases in frame from base 1. CDR1 and CDR2 were assigned from the germline V gene as SGHTA and FQGTGA. V is pared back by 0 bases and J by 5 bases, with 10 bases lying between the germline termini.